These 32 T cell receptor beta chains were all obtained from the same sample, sequenced in a study of cytomegalovirus exposure and HLA in healthy donors. Vbeta (60) and Jbeta (13) primers were used in the PCR. Libraries were prepared by immunoSEQ multiplex PCR; TCRdb keeps only in-frame clonotypes and omits some of them. This table holds approximately 150,000 clones. Source material: PBMCs. The receptors were gathered from a woman aged 18-29 years in good health and CMV-seronegative.

The CDR3 is CASSPTSGSSYNEQFF. As DNA, the CDR3 is TGCGCCAGCAGCCCCACTAGCGGCAGCTCCTACAATGAGCAGTTCTTC. The chain is built from TRBV5-1 and TRBJ2-1, with 8 nucleotides matching TRBD2. The CDR3 loop spans 16 amino acids. The germline CDR1 and CDR2 sequences are SGHRS and YFSETQ. With 4 bases clipped from V and 0 bases from J, the junction kept 6 bases outside the gene matches. Using reference TRBV5-1 and TRBJ2-1 for the parts outside the CDR3, the full variable domain is KAGVTQTPRYLIKTRGQQVTLSCSPISGHRSVSWYQQTPGQGLQFLFEYFSETQRNKGNFPGRFSGRQFSNSRSEMNVSTLELGDSALYLCASSPTSGSSYNEQFFGPGTRLTVL.

The genes are TRBV6-1 and TRBJ2-3; D gene uncertain. The V end was cut by 2 bases, the J end by 6 bases, with 9 bases between. CDR3 length: 13 residues. Germline CDR1 and CDR2: MNHNS and SASEGT. Here the CDR3 reads CASSEIRFDTQYF. CDR3 DNA: TGTGCCAGCAGTGAAATCAGGTTTGATACGCAGTATTTT.

Concerning this clone itself: A junction boundary mismatches the germline segment, possibly from a read error. V usage is TRBV10-3 and J usage is TRBJ2-1; 7 bases match TRBD1. The CDR3 is made up of 13 amino acids. Germline values: CDR1 ENHRY, CDR2 SYGVKD. The CDR3 DNA sequence: TGTGCCGTCAGTGAGAGACAGGGCAATGAGCAGTTCTTC. The encoded protein is CAVSERQGNEQFF.

The chain uses TRBV27 and TRBJ2-1; 11 positions match TRBD2. Germline V gene data show CDR1 as MNHEY and CDR2 as SMNVEV (reference sequence). The CDR3 is 18 amino acids. V lost 4 bases to trimming and J lost 7 bases; unmatched junction nucleotides: 15. The CDR3 sequence: CASSSTGTSGVRPNEQFF. The CDR3 nucleotides are TGTGCCAGCAGTTCTACCGGGACTAGCGGCGTTCGGCCGAATGAGCAGTTCTTC.

This rearrangement joins TRBV6-1 to TRBJ1-4; TRBD1 aligns across 9 bases. After removal of 5 bases from V and 5 bases from J, the junction contained 6 bases not matched to a gene. Germline V lookup: CDR1 MNHNS, CDR2 SASEGT. CDR3 length equals 15 residues. CDR3 sequence reads: CASSRGTGKNEKLFF. The DNA for the CDR3 is TGTGCCAGCAGTCGCGGGACAGGGAAAAATGAAAAACTGTTTTTT.

The chain combines TRBV21-1 with TRBJ2-1; TRBD2, the table's D call, was not compared with the DNA. TRBV21-1 is labeled a pseudogene. This CDR3 has 18 amino acids. The CDR3 nucleotides are TGTGCCAGCAGCAAGGAGCCCCCACTAGCGGAGGCAAGGAATGAGCAGTTCTTC. Translated, it gives CASSKEPPLAEARNEQFF.

This chain joins TRBV28 and TRBJ2-7; D gene ambiguous. Germline V gene sequence: CDR1 MDHEN, CDR2 SYDVKM. The CDR3 is 11 amino acids. V shed 4 bases and J shed 6 bases, with 7 bases lying between them. CDR3 sequence reads: CASSSASEQYV. Written as DNA, the CDR3 is TGTGCCAGCAGTTCAGCGAGCGAGCAGTACGTC.

On this clone itself: Different DNA sequences within this sample yield the same CDR3. The chain recombines TRBV4-3 with TRBJ2-3; 11 bases match TRBD2. V lost 3 bases, J lost 0 bases, and 2 bases stayed unmatched. Per germline, CDR1 LGHNA and CDR2 YSLEER. The CDR3 extends over 16 amino acids. CDR3 coding DNA: TGCGCCAGCAGCCATAGGACTAGCGGGAGCACAGATACGCAGTATTTT. Protein sequence: CASSHRTSGSTDTQYF.

This sequence joins TRBV2 and TRBJ2-1, with a weak D call TRBD1 (5 bases). Germline CDR1 is SNHLY and CDR2 is FYNNEI. The CDR3 sequence is 13 residues long. Trimming removed 7 bases at V and 0 bases at J, with 7 bases between. The chain's CDR3 is CASNRNSYNEQFF. Here the CDR3 DNA reads TGTGCCAGCAACAGGAACTCCTACAATGAGCAGTTCTTC. The full variable domain, with the rest looked up from reference TRBV2 and TRBJ2-1, is EPEVTQTPSHQVTQMGQEVILRCVPISNHLYFYWYRQILGQKVEFLVSFYNNEISEKSEIFDDQFSVERPDGSNFTLKIRSTKLEDSAMYFCASNRNSYNEQFFGPGTRLTVL.

The V gene is TRBV30, the J gene TRBJ2-7; 9 nucleotides match TRBD1. The V segment lost 8 bases and the J segment 2 bases; nucleotides outside the gene matches: 7. The CDR3 contains 13 residues. Germline values: CDR1 GTSNPN, CDR2 SVGIG (reference sequence). CDR3 DNA sequence: TGTGCCGGCCAGGGACAGGGTACCTACGAGCAGTACTTC. Protein: CAGQGQGTYEQYF.

The CDR3 here is CASSQRGAPVGETQYF. The CDR3 DNA sequence: TGCGCCAGCAGCCAACGGGGGGCGCCGGTTGGCGAGACCCAGTACTTC. The chain couples TRBV5-1 to TRBJ2-5, with a tentative D call TRBD2 (7 bases). V was cut by 4 bases and J by 5 bases, with 21 bases left in between. The CDR3 is made up of 16 amino acids. Germline V gene sequence: CDR1 SGHRS, CDR2 YFSETQ.

V and J are TRBV5-1 and TRBJ2-3; tentative D call: TRBD2 (6 bases). This CDR3 has 17 residues. Germline CDR1 and CDR2: SGHRS and YFSETQ. V dropped 0 bases and J dropped 2 bases, with 16 bases sitting between them. CDR3 sequence: CASSLGPVEGLTDTQYF. The CDR3 bases are TGCGCCAGCAGCTTGGGGCCGGTGGAGGGACTCACAGATACGCAGTATTTT.

CDR3 region: CASSDVGQTNTEAFF. CDR3 bases: TGTGCCAGCAGTGATGTTGGACAGACTAACACTGAAGCTTTCTTT. The V gene is TRBV2, the J gene TRBJ1-1, with a possible D match to TRBD1 (6 bases). Germline V lookup: CDR1 SNHLY, CDR2 FYNNEI. V lost 3 bases to trimming and J lost 2 bases, with 13 bases between them. This CDR3 contains 15 residues.

V gene TRBV15 combines with J gene TRBJ2-7, with D perhaps matching TRBD2 (7 bases). Trimming took off 1 base at V and 0 bases at J, with 10 bases between the two ends. CDR1 LNHNV and CDR2 YYDKDF come from the germline V gene (reference sequence). The CDR3 has 15 residues. The CDR3 here is CATSRGGGGSYEQYV. CDR3 nucleotides: TGTGCCACCAGCAGAGGAGGGGGGGGCTCCTACGAGCAGTACGTC.

This rearrangement joins TRBV7-2 to TRBJ1-1; D might be TRBD1 (6 bases). Germline V lookup: CDR1 SGHTA, CDR2 FQGNSA. V was clipped by 5 bases and J by 1 base, with 8 bases between them. This CDR3 is built from 13 residues. The CDR3 DNA sequence: TGTGCCAGCAGCCCACAGGGGAACACTGAAGCTTTCTTT. Translated: CASSPQGNTEAFF.

The chain combines TRBV9 with TRBJ1-1; TRBD1 is a possible D gene (6 bases). Germline values: CDR1 SGDLS, CDR2 YYNGEE. The CDR3 is 14 amino acids. V lost 4 bases and J lost 4, with 14 bases in between. The CDR3 sequence: CASSPVRGGTEAFF. Here the CDR3 DNA reads TGTGCCAGCAGCCCGGTCAGAGGGGGCACTGAAGCTTTCTTT. The complete variable domain, with remaining parts taken from reference TRBV9 and TRBJ1-1, reads DSGVTQTPKHLITATGQRVTLRCSPRSGDLSVYWYQQSLDQGLQFLIQYYNGEERAKGNILERFSAQQFPDLHSELNLSSLELGDSALYFCASSPVRGGTEAFFGQGTRLTVV.

The genes are TRBV7-2 and TRBJ2-3, with 10 bases fitting TRBD2. This CDR3 comprises 15 residues. The V segment lost 5 bases and the J segment 4 bases; nucleotides outside the gene matches: 6. Per germline, CDR1 SGHTA and CDR2 FQGNSA. The CDR3 DNA sequence: TGTGCCAGCAGCCTACTAGCGGGATTTTCAGATACGCAGTATTTT. It translates to CASSLLAGFSDTQYF.

J is TRBJ2-7 and V is TRBV2, with TRBD1 matching 9 bases. This CDR3 is 15 amino acids long. J was trimmed by 4 bases and V by 5 bases; bases with no gene match: 9. Germline V lookup: CDR1 SNHLY, CDR2 FYNNEI. The CDR3 loop reads CASSKGTGPLYEQYV. The DNA for the CDR3 is TGTGCCAGCAGTAAGGGGACAGGGCCCTTATACGAGCAGTACGTC.

The V gene is TRBV5-1, the J gene TRBJ2-2, with a tentative D call TRBD2 (5 bases). This CDR3 has 17 amino acids. Germline CDR1 SGHRS, CDR2 YFSETQ. V shed 0 bases and J shed 5 bases, with 17 bases lying between them. CDR3 nucleotides: TGCGCCAGCAGCTTGGACGGGGAAGGGTTAAGGACCGGGGAGCTGTTTTTT. Amino acid sequence: CASSLDGEGLRTGELFF.

A remark on this clone: The same CDR3 can be traced to other DNA sequences in this sample. The V call is TRBV2, the J call TRBJ2-6; 10 nucleotides align to TRBD1. The CDR3 has 16 residues. In germline, CDR1 is SNHLY, CDR2 FYNNEI. J was trimmed by 2 bases and V by 4 bases; bases with no gene match: 2. The CDR3 DNA reads TGTGCCAGCAGTGGACAGGGGGCAGCTGGGGCCAACGTCCTGACTTTC. It codes for CASSGQGAAGANVLTF.

This chain joins TRBV27 and TRBJ1-2; no clear D. With 0 bases removed from V and 5 bases from J, the gap between germline ends came to 7 bases. Per the germline V gene, CDR1 is MNHEY and CDR2 is SMNVEV (reference sequence). This CDR3 spans 13 amino acids. This CDR3 is CASSLSGWYGYTF. CDR3 coding DNA: TGTGCCAGCAGTTTATCGGGCTGGTATGGCTACACCTTC.

V usage is TRBV11-2 and J usage is TRBJ1-3, with a possible D match to TRBD1 (6 bases). Trimming took 5 bases from V and 0 from J, leaving 17 bases between them. Germline assignment: CDR1 SGHAT and CDR2 FQNNGV. This CDR3 contains 17 residues. This CDR3 reads CASSPLTGHLSGNTIYF. The CDR3 DNA reads as TGTGCCAGCAGCCCCCTAACGGGACACCTCTCTGGAAACACCATATATTTT.

The chain recombines TRBV11-2 with TRBJ2-5, with a tentative D call TRBD2 (6 bases). The germline V and J ends were trimmed by 5 bases and 2 bases, with 12 bases remaining between them. The CDR3 consists of 14 residues. Germline V lookup: CDR1 SGHAT, CDR2 FQNNGV. This CDR3 reads CASSPRTNQETQYF. The CDR3 nucleotides are TGTGCCAGCAGCCCGAGGACTAATCAAGAGACCCAGTACTTC.

The rearrangement uses TRBV5-6 and TRBJ2-6, with D maybe TRBD2 (5 bases). The CDR3 is 15 residues long. CDR1 is SGHDT and CDR2 is YYEEEE in the germline V gene. V gave up 4 bases and J gave up 4 bases, with 12 bases separating them. CDR3 sequence reads: CASSRGLSGANVLTF. The CDR3, as DNA: TGTGCCAGCAGCCGAGGGTTATCCGGGGCCAACGTCCTGACTTTC.

The chain couples TRBV5-1 to TRBJ2-5, with unresolved D. The CDR3 runs 14 residues. Trimming removed 0 bases at V and 2 bases at J, with 8 bases between. Germline V gene lookup returns CDR1 SGHRS and CDR2 YFSETQ. This chain's CDR3 is CASSLGIMQETQYF. The CDR3, as DNA: TGCGCCAGCAGCTTGGGTATAATGCAAGAGACCCAGTACTTC.

The rearrangement uses TRBV7-2 and TRBJ2-1; D is perhaps TRBD1 (6 bases). The length of the CDR3 is 14 residues. Germline-derived CDR1 and CDR2 are SGHTA and FQGNSA. Trimming left V 6 bases short and J 0 bases short, with 9 bases between. This CDR3 reads CASSSTGSYNEQFF. DNA of the CDR3: TGTGCCAGCAGTTCGACAGGCTCCTACAATGAGCAGTTCTTC.

The J gene is TRBJ2-6, the V gene TRBV6-5; 9 bases are shared with TRBD1. After removal of 4 bases from V and 9 bases from J, the junction contained 10 bases not matched to a gene. CDR1 MNHEY and CDR2 SVGAGI come from the germline V gene. The CDR3 has 16 residues. In nucleotides, the CDR3 is TGTGCCAGCAGTTCCGGTCCGGGACAGGGACTCAACGTCCTGACTTTC. The encoded protein is CASSSGPGQGLNVLTF.

The rearrangement uses TRBV14 and TRBJ1-1, with D maybe TRBD1 (5 bases). V was cut by 5 bases and J by 3 bases, with 13 bases left in between. There are 14 residues in the CDR3. Germline V lookup: CDR1 SGHDN, CDR2 FVKESK. CDR3 coding DNA: TGTGCCAGCAGCACTGACAGCTTCTACACTGAAGCTTTCTTT. Protein sequence: CASSTDSFYTEAFF.

The gene calls are TRBV6-4 and TRBJ2-1; D gene unclear. The CDR3 spans 15 residues. The germline V gene has CDR1 MRHNA and CDR2 SNTAGT. V gave up 0 bases and J gave up 0 bases, with 6 bases separating them. CDR3 protein: CASSDSESSYNEQFF. CDR3 in DNA: TGTGCCAGCAGTGACTCGGAGAGCTCCTACAATGAGCAGTTCTTC.

A note on this clone: A junction end diverges from the germline sequence, so it may reflect a read error. The chain uses TRBV7-7 and TRBJ2-5; TRBD1 matches 7 bases. Germline assignment: CDR1 SSHAT and CDR2 FNYEAQ (reference sequence). This CDR3 comprises 14 residues. The CDR3 nucleotides are TGTGCTAGCAGCTTGAACAGGGGATGGGAGACCCAGTACTTC. Its translation is CASSLNRGWETQYF.

The chain links TRBV6-5 to TRBJ1-3; 7 bases align to TRBD1. This CDR3 has 15 residues. The V gene end was trimmed by 8 bases and the J gene end by 0 bases; junction bases not matched to a gene: 7. Germline values: CDR1 MNHEY, CDR2 SVGAGI. CDR3 nucleotides: TGTGCCAGCGGTAAACAGGGGACCTCTGGAAACACCATATATTTT. Amino acid sequence: CASGKQGTSGNTIYF.

J is TRBJ2-7 and V is TRBV30, with D possibly TRBD1 on 5 matching bases. Germline V gives CDR1 GTSNPN, CDR2 SVGIG (reference sequence). V gave up 3 bases and J gave up 8 bases, with 20 bases separating them. The CDR3 contains 14 residues. The DNA for the CDR3 is TGTGCCTGGAGCCCCCTAATCCAGGGTAGGAAGCAGTACGTC. Translation: CAWSPLIQGRKQYV.